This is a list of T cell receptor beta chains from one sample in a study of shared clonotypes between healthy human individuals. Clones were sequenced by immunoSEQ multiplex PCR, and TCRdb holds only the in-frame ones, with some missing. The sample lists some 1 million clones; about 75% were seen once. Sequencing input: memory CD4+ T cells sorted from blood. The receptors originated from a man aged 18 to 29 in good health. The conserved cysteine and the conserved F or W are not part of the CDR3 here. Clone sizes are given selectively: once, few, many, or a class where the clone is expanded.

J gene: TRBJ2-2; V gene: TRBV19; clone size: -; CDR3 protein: ASSVTGVTGELF
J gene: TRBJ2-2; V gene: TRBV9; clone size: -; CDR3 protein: ASSLQSRGNTGELF
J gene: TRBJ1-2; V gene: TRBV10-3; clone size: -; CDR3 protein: AISEGTGGGYGYT
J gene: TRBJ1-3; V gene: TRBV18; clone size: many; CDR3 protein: ASSPFGNTIY
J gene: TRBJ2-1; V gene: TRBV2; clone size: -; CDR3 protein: ASSEALLGRYEQF
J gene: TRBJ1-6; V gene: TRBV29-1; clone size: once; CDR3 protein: SVEDRQGATLSSYNSPLH
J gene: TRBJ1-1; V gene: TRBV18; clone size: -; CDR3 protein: ASSPEQGSKNTEAF
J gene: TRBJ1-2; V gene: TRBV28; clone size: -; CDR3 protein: ASRSFESGYT
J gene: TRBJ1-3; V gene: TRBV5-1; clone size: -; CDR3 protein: ASSPQEISGNTIY
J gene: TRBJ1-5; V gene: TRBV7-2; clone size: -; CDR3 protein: ASSLVSGLSNQPQH
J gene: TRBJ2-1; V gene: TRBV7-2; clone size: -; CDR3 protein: ASSHDRGRHNEQF
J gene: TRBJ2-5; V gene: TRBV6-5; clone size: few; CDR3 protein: ASSYSETQY
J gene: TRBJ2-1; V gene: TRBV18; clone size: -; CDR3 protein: ASSPLGRADNEQF
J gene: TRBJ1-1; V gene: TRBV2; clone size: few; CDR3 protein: ASSNRVGTEAF
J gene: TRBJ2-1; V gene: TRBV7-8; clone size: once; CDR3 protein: ASSLRSPSGGVYNEQF
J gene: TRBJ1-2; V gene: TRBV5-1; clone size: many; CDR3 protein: ASSLDPGRTLFT
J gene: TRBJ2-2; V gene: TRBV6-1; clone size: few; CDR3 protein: ASTGRASNTGELF
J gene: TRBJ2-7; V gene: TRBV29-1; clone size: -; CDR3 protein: SAWDSSYEQY